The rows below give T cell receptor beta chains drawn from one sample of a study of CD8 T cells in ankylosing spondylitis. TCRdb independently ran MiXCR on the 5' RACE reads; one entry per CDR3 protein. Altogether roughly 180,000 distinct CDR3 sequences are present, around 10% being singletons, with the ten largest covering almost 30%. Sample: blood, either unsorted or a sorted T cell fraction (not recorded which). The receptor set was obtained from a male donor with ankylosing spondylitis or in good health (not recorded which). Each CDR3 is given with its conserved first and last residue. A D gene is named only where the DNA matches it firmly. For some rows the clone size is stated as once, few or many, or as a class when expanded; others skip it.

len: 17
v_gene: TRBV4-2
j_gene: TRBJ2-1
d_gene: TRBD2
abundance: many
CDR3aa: CASSQDASGYSYNEQFF
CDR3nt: TGTGCCAGCAGCCAAGATGCTAGCGGGTATTCCTACAATGAGCAGTTCTTC

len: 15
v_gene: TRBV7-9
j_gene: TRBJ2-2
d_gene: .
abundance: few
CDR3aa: CASIPKMGFAGELFF
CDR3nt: TGTGCCAGCATCCCAAAGATGGGATTCGCCGGGGAGCTGTTTTTT

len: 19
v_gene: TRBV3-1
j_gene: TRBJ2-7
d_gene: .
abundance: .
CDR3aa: CASSPTRTRAGLSSYEQYF
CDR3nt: TGTGCCAGCAGCCCTACCCGGACTCGGGCAGGGTTAAGCTCCTACGAGCAGTACTTC

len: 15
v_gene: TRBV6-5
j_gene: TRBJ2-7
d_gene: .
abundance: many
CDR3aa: CASSYREGIPYEQYF
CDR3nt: TGTGCCAGCAGTTATCGAGAGGGAATTCCATACGAGCAGTACTTC

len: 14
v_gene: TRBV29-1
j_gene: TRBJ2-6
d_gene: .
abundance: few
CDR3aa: CSVRTRSGANVLTF
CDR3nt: TGCAGCGTTAGAACGCGCTCTGGGGCCAACGTCCTGACTTTC

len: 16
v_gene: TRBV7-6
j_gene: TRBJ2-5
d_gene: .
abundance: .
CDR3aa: CASSLGGRGTRETQYF
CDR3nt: TGTGCCAGCAGCTTAGGCGGCCGCGGGACCCGAGAGACCCAGTACTTC

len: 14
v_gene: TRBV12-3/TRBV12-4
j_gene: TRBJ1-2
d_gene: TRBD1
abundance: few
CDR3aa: CASRTGTGDYGYTF
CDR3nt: TGTGCCAGCAGGACCGGGACAGGGGATTATGGCTACACCTTC

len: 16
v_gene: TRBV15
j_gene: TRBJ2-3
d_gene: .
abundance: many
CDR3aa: CATSEGSGGSTDTQYF
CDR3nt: TGTGCCACCAGCGAAGGGTCGGGGGGCAGCACAGATACGCAGTATTTT

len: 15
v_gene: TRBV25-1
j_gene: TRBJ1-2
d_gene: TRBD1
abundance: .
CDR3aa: CASSDQGQFHYGYTF
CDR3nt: TGTGCCAGCAGTGACCAGGGACAGTTTCACTATGGCTACACCTTC

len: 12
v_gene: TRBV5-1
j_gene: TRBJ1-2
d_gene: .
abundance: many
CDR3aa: CASSLEGYGYTF
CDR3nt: TGTGCCAGCAGCTTAGAAGGATATGGCTACACCTTC

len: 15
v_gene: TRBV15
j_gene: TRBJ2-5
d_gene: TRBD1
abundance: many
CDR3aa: CATSTEHRGSETQYF
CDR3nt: TGTGCCACCAGCACAGAGCACAGGGGGTCGGAGACCCAGTACTTC

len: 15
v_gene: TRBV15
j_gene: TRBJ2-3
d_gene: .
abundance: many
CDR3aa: CATSREAADTDTQYF
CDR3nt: TGTGCCACCAGCAGAGAGGCGGCGGACACAGATACGCAGTATTTT

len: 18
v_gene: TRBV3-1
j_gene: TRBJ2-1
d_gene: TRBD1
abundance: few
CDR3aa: CASTLGQVGSLLYNEQFF
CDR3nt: TGTGCCAGCACCCTGGGACAGGTGGGGTCACTTCTCTACAATGAGCAGTTCTTC